These 5 T cell receptor beta chains were sequenced from one sample in a study of control samples from healthy donors and cancer patients. Measured with immunoSEQ multiplex PCR; TCRdb has only the in-frame clones, and not every one. The sample yields about 120,000 clones, approximately 90% seen once. Sequencing was done on a sample of blood. The receptors were sampled from a woman aged 70 to 79 in good health.

This chain uses TRBV19 with TRBJ2-3; 12 nucleotides line up with TRBD2. The V segment lost 5 bases and the J segment 3 bases; nucleotides outside the gene matches: 6. This CDR3 is built from 16 residues. Germline loops: CDR1 LNHDA, CDR2 SQIVND (reference sequence). The DNA of the CDR3 is TGTGCCAGTAGTTCACCTAGCGGGGGGGTTACAGATACGCAGTATTTT. This codes for CASSSPSGGVTDTQYF.

This rearrangement joins TRBV7-8 to TRBJ2-4, with D perhaps matching TRBD1 (6 bases). The CDR3 covers 13 residues. V was clipped by 5 bases and J by 8 bases, with 13 bases between them. Germline loops: CDR1 SGHVS, CDR2 FQNEAQ. The CDR3 spells CASSVGAAYIQYF. CDR3 DNA sequence: TGTGCCAGCAGCGTGGGGGCCGCGTACATTCAGTACTTC.

This clone was counted once. This chain joins TRBV7-2 and TRBJ1-5; TRBD1 agrees at 10 bases. V lost 5 bases to trimming and J lost 2 bases; unmatched junction nucleotides: 3. Germline V CDR1 and CDR2: SGHTA, FQGNSA. This CDR3 region has 15 residues. CDR3 DNA: TGTGCCAGCAGCCCGGGGACAGGGGGCAATCAGCCCCAGCATTTT. Translation gives CASSPGTGGNQPQHF.

The V gene is TRBV15, the J gene TRBJ1-2, with TRBD1 matching over 10 bases. V gave up 1 base and J gave up 4 bases; unmatched junction bases: 3. CDR3 size: 15 residues. Germline CDR1 and CDR2: LNHNV and YYDKDF (reference sequence). The CDR3 sequence: CATSRVGTGVYGYTF. DNA of the CDR3: TGTGCCACCAGCAGAGTAGGGACAGGGGTCTATGGCTACACCTTC. Drawing the rest from reference TRBV15 and TRBJ1-2, the complete variable domain is DAMVIQNPRYQVTQFGKPVTLSCSQTLNHNVMYWYQQKSSQAPKLLFHYYDKDFNNEADTPDNFQSRRPNTSFCFLDIRSPGLGDTAMYLCATSRVGTGVYGYTFGSGTRLTVV.

The J gene is TRBJ2-1, the V gene TRBV12-3 or TRBV12-4; D call uncertain. Trimming removed 7 bases from V and 7 bases from J, with 11 bases in between. This CDR3 is built from 12 residues. In DNA form, the CDR3 reads TGTGCCAGCACGAACTACCCAAATGAGCAGTTCTTC. It translates to CASTNYPNEQFF.